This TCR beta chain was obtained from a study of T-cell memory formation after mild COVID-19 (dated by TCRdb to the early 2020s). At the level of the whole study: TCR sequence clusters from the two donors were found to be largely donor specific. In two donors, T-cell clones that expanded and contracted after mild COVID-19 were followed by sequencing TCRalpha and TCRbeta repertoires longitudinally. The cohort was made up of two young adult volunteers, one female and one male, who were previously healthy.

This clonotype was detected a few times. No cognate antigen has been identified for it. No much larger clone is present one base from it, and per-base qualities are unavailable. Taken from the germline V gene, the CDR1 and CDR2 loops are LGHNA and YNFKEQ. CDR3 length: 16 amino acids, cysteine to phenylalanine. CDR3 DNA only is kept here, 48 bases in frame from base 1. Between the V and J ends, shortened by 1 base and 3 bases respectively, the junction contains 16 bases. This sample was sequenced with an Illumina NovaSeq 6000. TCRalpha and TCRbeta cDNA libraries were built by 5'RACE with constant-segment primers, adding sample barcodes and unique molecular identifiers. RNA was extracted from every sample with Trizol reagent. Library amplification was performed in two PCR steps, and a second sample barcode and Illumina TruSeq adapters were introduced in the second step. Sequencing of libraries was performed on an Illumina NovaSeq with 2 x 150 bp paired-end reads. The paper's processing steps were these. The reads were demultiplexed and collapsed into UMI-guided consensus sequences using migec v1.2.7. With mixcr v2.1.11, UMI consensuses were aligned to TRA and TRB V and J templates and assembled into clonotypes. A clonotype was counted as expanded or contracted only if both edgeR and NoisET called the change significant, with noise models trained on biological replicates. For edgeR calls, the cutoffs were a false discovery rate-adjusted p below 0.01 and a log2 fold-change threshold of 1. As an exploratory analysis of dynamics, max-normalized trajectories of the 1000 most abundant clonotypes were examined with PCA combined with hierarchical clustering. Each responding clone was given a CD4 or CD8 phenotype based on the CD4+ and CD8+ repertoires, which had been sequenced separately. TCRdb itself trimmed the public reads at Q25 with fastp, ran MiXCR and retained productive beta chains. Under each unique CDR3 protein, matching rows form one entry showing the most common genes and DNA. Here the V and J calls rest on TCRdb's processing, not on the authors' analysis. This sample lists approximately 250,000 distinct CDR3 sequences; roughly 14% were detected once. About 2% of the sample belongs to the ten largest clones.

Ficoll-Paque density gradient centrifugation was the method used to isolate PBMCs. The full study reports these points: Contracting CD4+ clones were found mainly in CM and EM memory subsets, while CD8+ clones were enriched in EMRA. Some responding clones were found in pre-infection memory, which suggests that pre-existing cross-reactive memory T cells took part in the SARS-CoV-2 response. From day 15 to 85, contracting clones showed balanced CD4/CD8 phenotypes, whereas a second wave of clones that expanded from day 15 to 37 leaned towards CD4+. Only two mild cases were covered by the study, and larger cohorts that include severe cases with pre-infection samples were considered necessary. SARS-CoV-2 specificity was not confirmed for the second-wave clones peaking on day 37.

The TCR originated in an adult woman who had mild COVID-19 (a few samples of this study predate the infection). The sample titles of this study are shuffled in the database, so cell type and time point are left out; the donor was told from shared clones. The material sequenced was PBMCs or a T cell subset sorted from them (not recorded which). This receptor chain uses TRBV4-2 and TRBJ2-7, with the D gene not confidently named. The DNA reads TGTGCCAGCAGCCAAGCTTTCAGAGGCGCTTTCTACGAGCAGTACTTC. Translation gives CASSQAFRGAFYEQYF.